This T cell receptor (beta chain) was recorded in a study of cytomegalovirus exposure and HLA in healthy donors. The CDR3 is 13 amino acids. V lost 2 bases to trimming and J lost 4 bases, with 8 bases between them. Germline V CDR1 and CDR2: MDHEN, SYDVKM. Study results and caveats: TRBV6-2, TRBV6-3 and other indistinguishable V segments were excluded. Confirmation was obtained in vitro that three CMV-associated chains are specific for CMV antigens.

For this clone: No antigen is known for it.

The PCR made use of 60 Vbeta and 13 Jbeta primers. Methods used by the authors: Later work found around 85 million unique TCR beta chains, with 10 million to 14 million shared. Sequencing used immunoSEQ multiplex PCR; TCRdb keeps in-frame clones, though not all of them. V and J calls and clone size are given by that table; D and trimming were obtained from the DNA. The sample lists some 150,000 clones, approximately 80% occurring once. Sequenced input: PBMCs. This clonotype originated in a male donor in good health and CMV-seronegative. The rearrangement links TRBV28 to TRBJ2-5, with D perhaps TRBD1 (6 bases). The CDR3 DNA sequence: TGTGCCAGCAGTTTAATAGGGGGAGAGACCCAGTACTTC. Translated, it gives CASSLIGGETQYF.